A single sample is the source of the 32 T cell receptor beta chains below, sequenced in a study of shared clonotypes between healthy human individuals. This table comes from immunoSEQ multiplex PCR, and its TCRdb copy is limited to in-frame clones, with some not included. The data contain around 980,000 clones, approximately 78% of them singletons. Sequenced: memory CD4+ T cells from PBMCs. Subset denoted: CD45RA-negative fraction. Receptors originate from a man aged 18 to 30 in good health. Some clones in this sample may be carry-over from other donors' samples.

This chain joins TRBV5-8 and TRBJ2-7; 7 bases match TRBD1. The V gene's germline CDR1 is SGHTS and CDR2 YDEGEE. The V and J ends lost 1 base and 5 bases, in that order; junction bases with no gene match: 12. This CDR3 spans 16 amino acids. CDR3 loop: CASSLNRGFLLHEQYF. The CDR3 bases are TGTGCCAGCAGCTTGAACAGGGGATTCCTCCTCCACGAGCAGTACTTC. Full variable domain (outside the CDR3, taken from reference TRBV5-8 and TRBJ2-7): EAGVTQSPTHLIKTRGQQATLRCSPISGHTSVYWYQQALGLGLQFLLWYDEGEERNRGNFPPRFSGRQFPNYSSELNVNALELEDSALYLCASSLNRGFLLHEQYFGPGTRLTVT.

This clone was counted between two and nine times. The same CDR3 also results from other DNA sequences found in this sample. This chain connects TRBV28 to TRBJ1-5; a weak D match, TRBD1 (5 bases). From germline, CDR1 is MDHEN and CDR2 SYDVKM. CDR3 length: 13 amino acids. V lost 8 bases and J lost 0, with 8 bases in between. CDR3: CASGGHSNQPQHF. In nucleotides, the CDR3 is TGTGCCAGCGGCGGACATAGCAATCAGCCCCAGCATTTT. Variable domain in full (rest from reference TRBV28 and TRBJ1-5): DVKVTQSSRYLVKRTGEKVFLECVQDMDHENMFWYRQDPGLGLRLIYFSYDVKMKEKGDIPEGYSVSREKKERFSLILESASTNQTSMYLCASGGHSNQPQHFGDGTRLSIL.

On this clone itself: The same CDR3 can be traced to other DNA sequences in this sample. The chain recombines TRBV5-6 with TRBJ1-1; D is uncertain. The germline V gene encodes CDR1 SGHDT and CDR2 YYEEEE. The CDR3 has 13 residues. The germline V and J ends were trimmed by 2 bases and 2 bases, with 7 bases remaining between them. The CDR3 DNA is TGTGCCAGCAGCTTAGGTCCAAACACTGAAGCTTTCTTT. As protein: CASSLGPNTEAFF. Looking up the rest from reference TRBV5-6 and TRBJ1-1 gives the full variable domain: DAGVTQSPTHLIKTRGQQVTLRCSPKSGHDTVSWYQQALGQGPQFIFQYYEEEERQRGNFPDRFSGHQFPNYSSELNVNALLLGDSALYLCASSLGPNTEAFFGQGTRLTVV.

The genes are TRBV29-1 and TRBJ2-1; tentatively, D is TRBD2 (7 bases). V dropped 5 bases and J dropped 6 bases, with 20 bases sitting between them. CDR1 is SQVTM and CDR2 is ANQGSEA in the germline V gene. This CDR3 comprises 15 residues. The CDR3, as DNA: TGCAGCGTTAGGGCAAAGTCGGGGGGCCTCAATGAGCAGTTCTTC. Its protein is CSVRAKSGGLNEQFF.

This clone was seen only a few times. This chain connects TRBV6-5 to TRBJ1-2; the D is unclear. CDR3 length: 15 amino acids. Germline loops: CDR1 MNHEY, CDR2 SVGAGI. V lost 2 bases and J lost 4, with 14 bases in between. CDR3: CASSYVGPSGYGYTF. DNA for the CDR3: TGTGCCAGCAGTTACGTCGGCCCATCTGGCTATGGCTACACCTTC.

The V and J genes are TRBV6-5 and TRBJ2-7, with 9 bases matching TRBD1. V was pared by 5 bases and J by 3 bases, with 5 bases of the junction left unmatched. Germline V CDR1 and CDR2: MNHEY, SVGAGI. The CDR3 covers 14 residues. CDR3 sequence reads: CASSRDREDYEQYF. The CDR3 nucleotides read TGTGCCAGCAGTAGGGACAGGGAAGACTACGAGCAGTACTTC.

The chain has TRBV2 and TRBJ1-1; D is possibly TRBD1 (5 bases). Between the trimmed V and J ends, which lost 6 bases and 1 base, there was a span of 12 bases. The germline V gene has CDR1 SNHLY and CDR2 FYNNEI. This CDR3 contains 14 residues. The CDR3 region is CASSVTVTNTEAFF. CDR3 nucleotide sequence: TGTGCCAGCAGCGTGACAGTGACGAACACTGAAGCTTTCTTT.

As DNA, the CDR3 is TGTGCTTCAGCACAGGGGTCCTCTGGGGCCAACGTCCTGACTTTC. It specifies CASAQGSSGANVLTF. The chain is built from TRBV30 and TRBJ2-6; 7 nucleotides match TRBD1. The CDR3 is made up of 15 amino acids. CDR1 and CDR2 (germline): GTSNPN, SVGIG (reference sequence).

This clone was found many times. V usage is TRBV2 and J usage is TRBJ1-5; D is undetermined. V shed 1 base and J shed 0 bases, with 7 bases lying between them. CDR1 and CDR2 (germline): SNHLY, FYNNEI. The CDR3 extends over 15 amino acids. CDR3 region: CASSEVEYSNQPQHF. CDR3 bases: TGTGCCAGCAGTGAAGTAGAATATAGCAATCAGCCCCAGCATTTT.

This chain uses TRBV7-2 with TRBJ2-1; D not certain. The CDR3 contains 13 residues. Germline V lookup: CDR1 SGHTA, CDR2 FQGNSA. Trimming pared 3 bases from V and 3 bases from J, leaving 6 bases between. The CDR3 spells CASSFINYNEQFF. CDR3 bases: TGTGCCAGCAGCTTCATAAACTACAATGAGCAGTTCTTC. Complete variable domain (other parts from reference TRBV7-2 and TRBJ2-1): GAGVSQSPSNKVTEKGKDVELRCDPISGHTALYWYRQSLGQGLEFLIYFQGNSAPDKSGLPSDRFSAERTGGSVSTLTIQRTQQEDSAVYLCASSFINYNEQFFGPGTRLTVL.

The chain recombines TRBV7-6 with TRBJ2-5, with 10 bases fitting TRBD2. Germline V CDR1 and CDR2: SGHVS, FNYEAQ. This CDR3 comprises 16 residues. Germline trimming cut 5 bases from V and 7 bases from J; bases unmatched to any gene: 13. CDR3 in DNA: TGTGCCAGCAGCCAGGGAGTAGCGGGAGGCCCCAGGACCCAGTACTTC. Translating it yields CASSQGVAGGPRTQYF.

The CDR3 region is CASSIPMGYTGELFF. For the CDR3, the DNA is TGTGCCAGTAGTATTCCTATGGGCTACACCGGGGAGCTGTTTTTT. The chain employs TRBV19 and TRBJ2-2; no clear D. Germline assignment: CDR1 LNHDA and CDR2 SQIVND (reference sequence). The ends were cut back, 3 bases at V and 3 bases at J, with 11 bases in the middle. The CDR3 length is 15 residues.

Comment on this clone: A much larger clone is a single base away; this may be a read error. The genes are TRBV30 and TRBJ2-7; D remains ambiguous. The CDR3 length is 11 residues. Germline CDR1 reads GTSNPN; CDR2 reads SVGIG (reference sequence). Trimming removed 5 bases from V and 0 bases from J, with 5 bases in between. Here the CDR3 DNA reads TGTGCCTGGGGGATCTCCTACGAGCAGTACTTC. Translating it yields CAWGISYEQYF.

The chain carries TRBV10-3 and TRBJ1-2; D gene uncertain. The CDR3 contains 12 residues. The germline V gene encodes CDR1 ENHRY and CDR2 SYGVKD. The V end lost 2 bases, the J end lost 8 bases, and 9 bases lay between the germline ends. The CDR3 here is CAISEGETGYTF. The CDR3 bases are TGTGCCATCAGTGAGGGAGAGACGGGCTACACCTTC.

The CDR3 region has the DNA TGTGCCAGCTCACCCCGGCAGATCGGGGGCTCTGGAAACACCATATATTTT. Translation: CASSPRQIGGSGNTIYF. This chain links TRBV18 with TRBJ1-3, with a possible D match to TRBD1 (5 bases). CDR1 and CDR2 from the germline V gene are KGHSH and LQKENI. This CDR3 spans 17 amino acids. Trimming stripped 3 bases from V and 0 bases from J, with 15 bases between.

The chain employs TRBV29-1 and TRBJ2-7; D is possibly TRBD1 or TRBD2 (5 bases each). There are 14 residues in the CDR3. Germline CDR1 and CDR2: SQVTM and ANQGSEA. V was cut by 4 bases and J by 2 bases, with 15 bases left in between. CDR3 sequence reads: CSVVHWDGTYEQYF. In nucleotides, the CDR3 is TGCAGCGTTGTCCACTGGGACGGGACCTACGAGCAGTACTTC.

This clone was detected many times. The chain has TRBV12-1 and TRBJ1-1; TRBD1, the table's D call, was not compared with the DNA. TRBV12-1 is recorded as a pseudogene. CDR3 length: 14 amino acids. CDR3 bases: TGTGCCAGCAGCTTTGCACACAGACAGGCTGAAGCTTTCTTT. Translated: CASSFAHRQAEAFF.

The rearrangement joins TRBV9 to TRBJ1-2; 9 bases are shared with TRBD1. The CDR3 has 15 amino acids. The junction had 11 bases not matched to a gene; V was cut back by 2 bases and J by 9 bases. Germline V gene lookup returns CDR1 SGDLS and CDR2 YYNGEE. CDR3 sequence reads: CASSVGGTDRGRYTF. Written as DNA, the CDR3 is TGTGCCAGCAGCGTTGGAGGAACGGACAGGGGCCGCTACACCTTC. The variable domain in full, completed from reference TRBV9 and TRBJ1-2, reads DSGVTQTPKHLITATGQRVTLRCSPRSGDLSVYWYQQSLDQGLQFLIQYYNGEERAKGNILERFSAQQFPDLHSELNLSSLELGDSALYFCASSVGGTDRGRYTFGSGTRLTVV.

This clone was counted only a few times. The CDR3 here is CASSRTVAETQYF. CDR3 coding DNA: TGTGCCAGCAGTCGGACTGTCGCCGAGACCCAGTACTTC. V gene TRBV6-5 combines with J gene TRBJ2-5; tentative D call: TRBD2 (5 bases). Germline CDR1 MNHEY, CDR2 SVGAGI. This CDR3 contains 13 residues. Trimming pared 5 bases from V and 5 bases from J, leaving 12 bases between.

Only a few counts were recorded for this clone. The same CDR3 arises from other DNA sequences in this sample as well. The V gene is TRBV5-1, the J gene TRBJ1-3, with TRBD1 matching 7 bases. The CDR3 spans 14 residues. Trimming took 4 bases from V and 0 from J; bases not matched to a gene: 1. Germline V gene lookup returns CDR1 SGHRS and CDR2 YFSETQ. CDR3 sequence reads: CASSPGGSGNTIYF. The CDR3 bases are TGCGCCAGCAGCCCAGGGGGCTCTGGAAACACCATATATTTT.

This clone was detected only a few times. The chain couples TRBV7-8 to TRBJ2-1; 7 bases map to TRBD2. V lost 2 bases, J lost 6 bases, and 13 bases stayed unmatched. The germline V gene has CDR1 SGHVS and CDR2 FQNEAQ. CDR3 length: 17 residues. CDR3 region: CASSLPRRASGPNEQFF. As DNA, the CDR3 is TGTGCCAGCAGCTTACCCCGGCGGGCTAGCGGTCCCAATGAGCAGTTCTTC.

The chain couples TRBV28 to TRBJ1-5; 7 bases fit TRBD1. Germline assignment: CDR1 MDHEN and CDR2 SYDVKM. This CDR3 has 16 residues. V lost 6 bases, J lost 4 bases, and 12 bases stayed unmatched. The CDR3: CASSPGARGWNQPQHF. The CDR3 coding sequence is TGTGCCAGCAGCCCAGGGGCCAGGGGGTGGAATCAGCCCCAGCATTTT.

Worth noting for this clone: This same CDR3 is encoded by further DNA sequences in the sample. This sequence joins TRBV29-1 and TRBJ2-1, with 9 nucleotides matching TRBD2. The CDR3 spans 12 residues. Germline loops: CDR1 SQVTM, CDR2 ANQGSEA. Trimming cost V 5 bases and J 6 bases; bases outside gene matches: 2. The CDR3 DNA sequence: TGCAGCGTTTTGCGGGGGGGCAATGAGCAGTTCTTC. Translating gives CSVLRGGNEQFF.

Notes on this clone: Different DNA sequences within this sample yield the same CDR3. The V and J genes are TRBV28 and TRBJ1-1; no clear D gene. CDR3 length: 12 amino acids. CDR1 and CDR2 from the germline V gene are MDHEN and SYDVKM. Trimming removed 5 bases at V and 5 bases at J, with 9 bases between. The CDR3 bases are TGTGCCAGCAGTCTGTCGGGGACTGAAGCTTTCTTT. Protein product: CASSLSGTEAFF.

The genes are TRBV25-1 and TRBJ2-2, with TRBD1 as a possible D gene (6 bases). This CDR3 spans 14 amino acids. From germline, CDR1 is MGHDK and CDR2 SYGVNS. V dropped 8 bases and J dropped 4 bases, with 14 bases sitting between them. The CDR3 here is CASRSGATTGELFF. The CDR3 nucleotides read TGTGCCAGCCGATCAGGGGCGACCACCGGGGAGCTGTTTTTT.

This clone was found once. This may be a read error, as it is one base from a much larger clone. Other DNA sequences in the same sample also yield this CDR3. V is TRBV28 and J is TRBJ1-2, with TRBD1 identical over 7 bases. This CDR3 has 13 residues. V shed 6 bases and J 3 bases; nucleotides not matched to a gene: 4. Germline CDR1 is MDHEN and CDR2 is SYDVKM. The CDR3 DNA sequence: TGTGCCAGCAGCTCCGGGACAGACTATGGCTACACCTTC. This gives the protein CASSSGTDYGYTF.

The chain uses TRBV11-2 and TRBJ2-7, with 10 bases fitting TRBD1. CDR1 is SGHAT, CDR2 FQNNGV, per germline. V was pared by 3 bases and J by 3 bases, with 2 bases of the junction left unmatched. This CDR3 has 14 residues. The CDR3 is CASSLGTGVYEQYF. CDR3 in DNA: TGTGCCAGCAGCTTGGGGACAGGGGTCTACGAGCAGTACTTC.

This chain connects TRBV11-1 to TRBJ2-7; 14 bases line up with TRBD2. Germline V lookup: CDR1 SGHAT, CDR2 FQDESV (reference sequence). This CDR3 region has 15 residues. After removal of 3 bases from V and 4 bases from J, the junction contained 2 bases not matched to a gene. The CDR3, as DNA: TGTGCCAGCAGCTTCGGACTAGCGGGAGGTTACGAGCAGTACTTC. Its translation is CASSFGLAGGYEQYF.

The genes are TRBV11-3 and TRBJ2-7; unclear D gene. The germline V gene has CDR1 SGHNT and CDR2 YENEEA. This CDR3 contains 12 residues. The V and J ends lost 6 bases and 4 bases respectively, with 10 bases between them. This CDR3 is CASSYDSYEQYF. As DNA, the CDR3 is TGTGCCAGCAGTTACGACTCTTACGAGCAGTACTTC.

Concerning this clone: Different DNA sequences within this sample yield the same CDR3. The CDR3 here is CASSRDRDYEQYF. The DNA of the CDR3 is TGCGCCAGCAGTAGGGACAGGGACTACGAGCAGTACTTC. The chain employs TRBV4-3 and TRBJ2-7; 9 positions match TRBD1. V lost 6 bases and J lost 3; bases outside the gene matches: 3. The CDR3 covers 13 residues. Germline CDR1 LGHNA, CDR2 YSLEER.

This clone was picked up one time. The chain has TRBV5-1 and TRBJ2-7, with D unresolved. The CDR3 is 12 residues long. V shed 2 bases and J shed 2 bases, with 5 bases lying between them. The germline CDR1 and CDR2 sequences are SGHRS and YFSETQ. The CDR3 is CASSFPTYEQYF. The CDR3 nucleotides read TGCGCCAGCAGCTTCCCCACCTACGAGCAGTACTTC.

The chain couples TRBV5-4 to TRBJ2-4; 11 bases align to TRBD1. Germline V lookup: CDR1 SGHNT, CDR2 YYREEE (reference sequence). The CDR3 extends over 15 amino acids. The V segment lost 4 bases and the J segment 2 bases; nucleotides outside the gene matches: 2. CDR3 region: CASSRDRGTKNIQYF. For the CDR3, the DNA is TGTGCCAGCAGCCGGGACAGGGGGACCAAAAACATTCAGTACTTC.